This entry lists 21 T cell receptor beta chains sequenced from one sample in a study of OX40 agonist ivuxolimab in advanced cancers. The library was prepared using the immunoSEQ multiplex PCR assay. In its TCRdb copy, this immuneACCESS table keeps in-frame sequences only and misses some clones. Where compared with another copy, unresolved V genes explain less than half of these, and the others have no known cause. This sample has roughly 65,000 clones in its table, and approximately 80% of those were observed once. Under 3% of the sample goes to the ten largest clones. The source was CD4+ or CD8+ T cells sorted from blood, collected in a trial of the OX40 agonist ivuxolimab. Receptor source: an adult with an advanced solid tumor such as melanoma, head and neck, liver or kidney cancer.

CDR3 in DNA: TGTGCCAGCAGTACCCTTGGACTAACCGAGCAGTACTTC. This encodes CASSTLGLTEQYF. The chain couples TRBV28 to TRBJ2-7; D may be TRBD2 (6 bases). Trimming removed 5 bases at V and 6 bases at J, with 14 bases between. Germline loops: CDR1 MDHEN, CDR2 SYDVKM. This CDR3 is 13 amino acids long.

The chain employs TRBV19 and TRBJ1-1, with TRBD1 identical over 7 bases. Germline trimming cut 7 bases from V and 3 bases from J; bases unmatched to any gene: 8. Germline CDR1 LNHDA, CDR2 SQIVND (reference sequence). The CDR3 length is 14 residues. In nucleotides, the CDR3 is TGTGCCAGTACCTCGGACAGGAGGTACACTGAAGCTTTCTTT. This encodes CASTSDRRYTEAFF.

This clone came up once. CDR3 nucleotides: TGTGCCAGCAGTGATGAAACAGGGGCCGACACTGAAGCTTTCTTT. It translates to CASSDETGADTEAFF. The J gene is TRBJ1-1, the V gene TRBV5-6; the match to TRBD1 covers 7 bases. J was trimmed by 3 bases and V by 5 bases; bases with no gene match: 10. CDR1 and CDR2 (germline): SGHDT, YYEEEE. The CDR3 is 15 amino acids.

This chain links TRBV11-2 with TRBJ2-3, with 13 bases matching TRBD2. Germline CDR1 and CDR2: SGHAT and FQNNGV. The V segment lost 5 bases and the J segment 5 bases; nucleotides outside the gene matches: 7. The length of the CDR3 is 16 residues. CDR3 bases: TGTGCCAGCAGCACTACTAGCGGGGGGGCCAGAGATACGCAGTATTTT. Translation gives CASSTTSGGARDTQYF.

This rearrangement joins TRBV9 to TRBJ1-1; D may be TRBD1 (5 bases). Trimming shortened V by 4 bases and J by 2 bases, and 12 bases separated the two germline ends. Germline V CDR1 and CDR2: SGDLS, YYNGEE. CDR3 length: 14 amino acids. CDR3 coding DNA: TGTGCCAGCAGCCCTCGGACACCTAACACTGAAGCTTTCTTT. Translation gives CASSPRTPNTEAFF.

This chain uses TRBV5-8 with TRBJ1-5; D call uncertain. V was clipped by 0 bases and J by 0 bases, with 10 bases between them. The germline V gene has CDR1 SGHTS and CDR2 YDEGEE. This CDR3 has 16 residues. CDR3 in amino acids: CASSLAVGYSNQPQHF. Here the CDR3 DNA reads TGTGCCAGCAGCTTGGCGGTCGGATATAGCAATCAGCCCCAGCATTTT.

This clone has just one count. The chain links TRBV27 to TRBJ2-5; 8 bases line up with TRBD1. With 8 bases clipped from V and 5 bases from J, the junction kept 10 bases outside the gene matches. Germline CDR1 reads MNHEY; CDR2 reads SMNVEV (reference sequence). The CDR3 contains 14 residues. The CDR3 is CASWTGNDWETQYF. CDR3 sequence (DNA): TGTGCCAGCTGGACAGGGAACGACTGGGAGACCCAGTACTTC.

The chain links TRBV2 to TRBJ2-2, with no clear D. CDR3 size: 11 residues. Germline CDR1 and CDR2: SNHLY and FYNNEI. The V gene lost 1 base and the J gene lost 8 bases, with 2 bases spanning the gap. CDR3 residues: CASSEEGELFF. The CDR3 DNA reads as TGTGCCAGCAGTGAAGAGGGGGAGCTGTTTTTT.

The gene calls are TRBV11-2 and TRBJ1-3; D perhaps matches TRBD1 (5 bases). CDR3 length: 14 amino acids. Looked up from germline, CDR1 is SGHAT and CDR2 is FQNNGV. Trimming left V 2 bases short and J 2 bases short, with 7 bases between. CDR3 residues: CASSLRGAGNTIYF. The CDR3 DNA reads TGTGCCAGCAGCTTACGAGGGGCTGGAAACACCATATATTTT. Together with reference TRBV11-2 and TRBJ1-3, the CDR3 gives the full variable domain: EAGVAQSPRYKIIEKRQSVAFWCNPISGHATLYWYQQILGQGPKLLIQFQNNGVVDDSQLPKDRFSAERLKGVDSTLKIQPAKLEDSAVYLCASSLRGAGNTIYFGEGSWLTVV.

The V and J genes are TRBV6-1 and TRBJ1-1; tentatively, D is TRBD1 (5 bases). This CDR3 is built from 15 residues. Germline V gives CDR1 MNHNS, CDR2 SASEGT. Trimming shortened V by 4 bases and J by 4 bases, and 16 bases separated the two germline ends. The CDR3 spells CASSGSRGRGTEAFF. The CDR3 DNA reads as TGTGCCAGCAGTGGCTCCCGGGGGAGAGGCACTGAAGCTTTCTTT.

About this clone itself: Other DNA sequences in this sample translate to the same CDR3. The gene calls are TRBV5-1 and TRBJ1-3; D is possibly TRBD1 (5 bases). Trimming left V 4 bases short and J 5 bases short, with 13 bases between. This CDR3 contains 14 residues. Germline V CDR1 and CDR2: SGHRS, YFSETQ. DNA for the CDR3: TGCGCCAGCAGCCTGGACAAGGCTAGAAACACCATATATTTT. This sequence encodes CASSLDKARNTIYF. The whole variable domain, remainder taken from reference TRBV5-1 and TRBJ1-3, is KAGVTQTPRYLIKTRGQQVTLSCSPISGHRSVSWYQQTPGQGLQFLFEYFSETQRNKGNFPGRFSGRQFSNSRSEMNVSTLELGDSALYLCASSLDKARNTIYFGEGSWLTVV.

This chain uses TRBV5-8 with TRBJ1-5; TRBD1 aligns across 11 bases. The CDR3 contains 16 residues. CDR1 SGHTS and CDR2 YDEGEE come from the germline V gene. The V and J ends lost 4 bases and 2 bases, in that order; junction bases with no gene match: 5. The CDR3 spells CASSTGTGGGNQPQHF. For the CDR3, the DNA is TGTGCCAGCAGCACCGGGACAGGGGGGGGCAATCAGCCCCAGCATTTT.

The gene calls are TRBV28 and TRBJ1-2; a possible D gene is TRBD1 (6 bases). Looked up from germline, CDR1 is MDHEN and CDR2 is SYDVKM. The CDR3 runs to 15 residues. V was cut by 6 bases and J by 4 bases, with 18 bases left in between. The CDR3 bases are TGTGCCAGCAGCATAGGGGGGACCAGGGGCTATGGCTACACCTTC. Its translation is CASSIGGTRGYGYTF.

The sample holds a few counts of this clone. J is TRBJ2-7 and V is TRBV27, with 7 positions matching TRBD1. The CDR3 runs to 14 residues. The J segment lost 6 bases and the V segment lost 6 bases, leaving 11 bases of the junction unmatched. Germline lookup yields CDR1 MNHEY and CDR2 SMNVEV (reference sequence). CDR3 DNA sequence: TGTGCCAGCAGATCCATCCGACAGGGAACCGAGCAGTACTTC. Its translation: CASRSIRQGTEQYF.

CDR3 in DNA: TGTGCCAGCAGTGAACAAGGGGGCGGCCATGGCTACACCTTC. Translated: CASSEQGGGHGYTF. The chain employs TRBV6-1 and TRBJ1-2, with 7 bases identical to TRBD1. The CDR3 sequence is 14 residues long. The J segment lost 6 bases and the V segment lost 2 bases, leaving 6 bases of the junction unmatched. Germline CDR1 MNHNS, CDR2 SASEGT.

This chain uses TRBV5-4 with TRBJ2-3, with 10 positions matching TRBD2. Losses at the gene ends were 4 bases for V and 1 base for J; bases not matched to a gene: 3. CDR1 is SGHNT, CDR2 YYREEE, per germline (reference sequence). The CDR3 loop spans 15 amino acids. CDR3 nucleotides: TGTGCCAGCAGCCAAGGACTAGCGGGCACAGATACGCAGTATTTT. Amino acid sequence: CASSQGLAGTDTQYF. Full variable domain (missing parts from reference TRBV5-4 and TRBJ2-3): ETGVTQSPTHLIKTRGQQVTLRCSSQSGHNTVSWYQQALGQGPQFIFQYYREEENGRGNFPPRFSGLQFPNYSSELNVNALELDDSALYLCASSQGLAGTDTQYFGPGTRLTVL.

This clone came up a few times. This rearrangement joins TRBV7-2 to TRBJ2-1; 9 bases map to TRBD1. V lost 1 base to trimming and J lost 7 bases; unmatched junction nucleotides: 5. CDR3 length equals 15 residues. In germline, CDR1 is SGHTA, CDR2 FQGNSA. CDR3 nucleotide sequence: TGTGCCAGCAGCTTAGGGGACAGGGTAAAAAATGAGCAGTTCTTC. Its protein product is CASSLGDRVKNEQFF.

The chain joins TRBV5-1 to TRBJ2-3; 13 bases line up with TRBD2. Germline-derived CDR1 and CDR2 are SGHRS and YFSETQ. The V and J ends lost 7 bases and 5 bases, in that order; junction bases with no gene match: 4. CDR3 length: 14 residues. CDR3 in amino acids: CASSGLAGVDTQYF. Here the CDR3 DNA reads TGCGCCAGCTCAGGACTAGCGGGAGTAGATACGCAGTATTTT. Supplemented by reference TRBV5-1 and TRBJ2-3, the full variable domain reads KAGVTQTPRYLIKTRGQQVTLSCSPISGHRSVSWYQQTPGQGLQFLFEYFSETQRNKGNFPGRFSGRQFSNSRSEMNVSTLELGDSALYLCASSGLAGVDTQYFGPGTRLTVL.

The chain employs TRBV7-8 and TRBJ2-7, with 10 bases lining up with TRBD1. With 0 bases clipped from V and 6 bases from J, the junction kept 8 bases outside the gene matches. The CDR3 totals 16 residues. Germline CDR1 reads SGHVS; CDR2 reads FQNEAQ. DNA of the CDR3: TGTGCCAGCAGCTTAGCCTTCCGAGACAGGGGGCGCGAGCAGTACTTC. Amino acids: CASSLAFRDRGREQYF. Full variable domain (outside the CDR3, taken from reference TRBV7-8 and TRBJ2-7): GAGVSQSPRYKVAKRGQDVALRCDPISGHVSLFWYQQALGQGPEFLTYFQNEAQLDKSGLPSDRFFAERPEGSVSTLKIQRTQQEDSAVYLCASSLAFRDRGREQYFGPGTRLTVT.

The chain has TRBV20-1 and TRBJ2-7, with D possibly being TRBD2 (5 bases). The V gene's germline CDR1 is DFQATT and CDR2 SNEGSKA (reference sequence). Trimming took 3 bases from V and 4 from J, leaving 7 bases between them. This CDR3 has 11 residues. Here the CDR3 reads CSARGGYEQYF. Written as DNA, the CDR3 is TGCAGTGCTAGGGGCGGGTACGAGCAGTACTTC.

The chain employs TRBV15 and TRBJ2-1, with D perhaps matching TRBD1 or TRBD2 (7 bases each). Looked up from germline, CDR1 is LNHNV and CDR2 is YYDKDF (reference sequence). This CDR3 is 16 amino acids long. V was trimmed by 8 bases and J by 0 bases, leaving 17 bases between them. CDR3 coding DNA: TGTGCCACCTTCAGGGGGGGAGGGAGCTCCTACAATGAGCAGTTCTTC. This codes for CATFRGGGSSYNEQFF.